Each of the 18 T cell receptor beta chains below was sequenced from the same sample in a study of tumor-infiltrating lymphocytes in primary liver carcinoma. Using a constant-region primer together with ProtoScript II reverse transcriptase, TCR beta cDNA was made from 500 ng of total RNA. Three nested multiplex PCR rounds, a slightly modified ARM-PCR, produced the libraries for TCR beta. For 10 cycles apiece, the opening two PCR rounds ran with TRBV1-TRBV30 forward primers and a C-beta reverse primer. MiXCR was run by TCRdb on the multiplex PCR reads, yielding one entry per CDR3 protein. This sample has 55,000 to 70,000 distinct CDR3 sequences, with 70% to 85% found just once. Extraction of RNA together with DNA used roughly 20-32 mg of unsorted bulk tissue. Source material: liver tumor tissue from sampling region 2. As to subset: tumor region T2, inferior pole. These TCRs come from a man aged 35-49 years with primary liver carcinoma and hepatitis B virus infection.

The V gene is TRBV7-2, the J gene TRBJ2-1; 8 positions match TRBD2. Losses at the gene ends were 5 bases for V and 7 bases for J; bases not matched to a gene: 7. This CDR3 is 14 amino acids long. The germline V gene has CDR1 SGHTA and CDR2 FQGNSA. The CDR3 loop reads CASSAGLVANEQFF. For the CDR3, the DNA is TGTGCCAGCAGCGCGGGACTAGTGGCTAATGAGCAGTTCTTC.

A note on this clonotype: This sequence may be a read error, since a much larger clone differs from it by one base. The conserved final phenylalanine or tryptophan is absent from the CDR3, which likely points to a read error. The rearrangement uses TRBV29-1 and TRBJ2-7; tentatively, D is TRBD1 or TRBD2 (5 bases each). The CDR3 runs to 12 residues. CDR1 and CDR2 (germline): SQVTM, ANQGSEA. V lost 4 bases and J lost 3, with 10 bases in between. In DNA, the CDR3 is TGCAGCGTTGTAGAGGGGCTCTACGAGCAGTACTTA. This translates into CSVVEGLYEQYL.

At least ten counts were recorded for this clonotype. This chain links TRBV28 with TRBJ1-1; D perhaps matches TRBD1 (5 bases). Trimming cost V 1 base and J 1 base, with 13 bases left between them. This CDR3 contains 16 residues. CDR1 and CDR2 (germline): MDHEN, SYDVKM. The CDR3 DNA follows: TGTGCCAGCAGTTTATCGGAGGGGCTGGGGAACACTGAAGCTTTCTTT. Translated: CASSLSEGLGNTEAFF.

A note on this clonotype: At one end, the junction sequence differs from germline, possibly due to a read error. The chain links TRBV6-6 to TRBJ1-1; 8 nucleotides agree with TRBD1. The CDR3 length is 13 residues. Germline CDR1 reads MNHNY; CDR2 reads SVGAGI (reference sequence). CDR3 region: CASSTGGTTKAFF. DNA of the CDR3: TGCGCCAGCAGCACAGGGGGGACTACTAAAGCTTTCTTT.

Note on this clonotype: The conserved closing phenylalanine or tryptophan is absent in this CDR3, likely reflecting a read error. The chain links TRBV6-1 to TRBJ2-1; D call uncertain. CDR3 size: 11 residues. Germline V lookup: CDR1 MNHNS, CDR2 SASEGT. The CDR3 sequence: CVLRYYDEQFS. The CDR3 region has the DNA TGTGTTCTCCGGTACTACGATGAGCAGTTCTCC.

This clonotype has a count of ten or more. The genes are TRBV30 and TRBJ1-2, with TRBD1 matching over 7 bases. There are 15 residues in the CDR3. The junction had 8 bases not matched to a gene; V was cut back by 2 bases and J by 2 bases. Germline CDR1 and CDR2: GTSNPN and SVGIG (reference sequence). CDR3 nucleotide sequence: TGTGCCTGGAGTAAAGGGACAGCCCTAAACTATGGCTACACCTTC. Translation: CAWSKGTALNYGYTF.

The rearrangement joins TRBV7-8 to TRBJ2-1; TRBD2 aligns across 8 bases. From germline, CDR1 is SGHVS and CDR2 FQNEAQ. The CDR3 extends over 17 amino acids. Germline trimming cut 3 bases from V and 6 bases from J; bases unmatched to any gene: 13. The CDR3 DNA reads TGTGCCAGCAGCTTGTTAGGAGGTTGCGGGAGGACCAATGAGCAGTTCTTC. Its protein product is CASSLLGGCGRTNEQFF.

As for this clonotype: The junction departs from the called germline gene at one end, perhaps through a read error. V gene TRBV14 combines with J gene TRBJ2-1, with TRBD2 matching 8 bases. This CDR3 is built from 16 residues. Per germline, CDR1 SGHDN and CDR2 FVKESK. In DNA, the CDR3 is TGTGCCAGGAGTGCCGTAGCGGGATGGGTAAACAATGAGCAGTCCTTC. Amino acid sequence: CARSAVAGWVNNEQSF. The variable domain in full, with the rest retrieved from reference TRBV14 and TRBJ2-1, is EAGVTQFPSHSVIEKGQTVTLRCDPISGHDNLYWYRRVMGKEIKFLLHFVKESKQDESGMPNNRFLAERTGGTYSTLKVQPAELEDSGVYFCARSAVAGWVNNEQSFGPGTRLTVL.

Of note for this clonotype: A read error may be the cause here, since a much bigger clone is one base away. CDR3 DNA sequence: TGTGCCAACAGCCCTGATTCCGGGGAGCTGTTTTTT. The encoded protein is CANSPDSGELFF. The chain combines TRBV11-2 with TRBJ2-2; D is ambiguous. The CDR3 is 12 amino acids. CDR1 is SGHAT, CDR2 FQNNGV, per germline.

This clonotype is a singleton in its sample. The junction shows a germline mismatch at one end, possibly a read error. The chain is built from TRBV12-3 or TRBV12-4 and TRBJ2-5; D not certain. The length of the CDR3 is 14 residues. Here the CDR3 DNA reads TGTGACAGCAGTTTAGGAACCACCTTTCGGACCCAGTACTTC. Amino acid sequence: CDSSLGTTFRTQYF.

V gene TRBV29-1 combines with J gene TRBJ1-1; D is perhaps TRBD1 (5 bases). CDR1 and CDR2 (germline): SQVTM, ANQGSEA. The V end was cut by 7 bases, the J end by 8 bases, with 14 bases between. The CDR3 has 11 amino acids. The DNA of the CDR3 is TGCAGCGCCGGGGACCCCGGCGAAGCTTTCTTT. It specifies CSAGDPGEAFF.

The chain uses TRBV6-2 or TRBV6-3 and TRBJ2-5, with D possibly being TRBD1 (6 bases). Germline loops: CDR1 MNHEY, CDR2 SVGEGT. Trimming pared 5 bases from V and 2 bases from J, leaving 15 bases between. The CDR3 is 15 residues long. Written as DNA, the CDR3 is TGTGCCAGCAGTCCGGAACAGGGACGGCAAGAGACCCAGTACTTC. Amino acid sequence: CASSPEQGRQETQYF.

This clonotype came up many times. CDR3 DNA sequence: TGTGCCATATCTAGCGGACCGGGCGCAGATACGCAGTATTTT. Protein product: CAISSGPGADTQYF. The chain has TRBV6-1 and TRBJ2-3, with TRBD2 matching 7 bases. Germline CDR1 and CDR2: MNHNS and SASEGT. The CDR3 is made up of 14 amino acids. V trimming: 10 bases; J trimming: 4 bases; junction bases outside the gene matches: 11.

Points on this clonotype: Relative to the germline gene, one junction end is altered; a read error may explain this. The V call is TRBV7-6, the J call TRBJ2-2; D ambiguous. The CDR3 totals 14 residues. CDR1 is SGHVS, CDR2 FNYEAQ, per germline. CDR3 loop: CASSRAANIGELFF. The CDR3, as DNA: TGTGCCAGCAGCCGCGCCGCGAACATCGGGGAGCTGTTTTTT.

This clonotype was seen only a few times. The gene calls are TRBV6-9 and TRBJ1-4; 7 nucleotides agree with TRBD1. The CDR3 sequence is 13 residues long. With 6 bases clipped from V and 8 bases from J, the junction kept 6 bases outside the gene matches. CDR1 MNHGY and CDR2 SVAAGI come from the germline V gene. CDR3: CASRGQRFEKLFF. The CDR3 DNA reads TGTGCCAGCAGGGGACAGCGATTCGAAAAACTGTTTTTT.

The V gene is TRBV6-5, the J gene TRBJ1-2; D gene uncertain. The CDR3 is made up of 13 amino acids. With 6 bases removed from V and 6 bases from J, the gap between germline ends came to 14 bases. Germline V gene lookup returns CDR1 MNHEY and CDR2 SVGAGI. CDR3 sequence reads: CASSPAGSHGYTF. The CDR3 coding sequence is TGTGCCAGCAGCCCAGCTGGGAGCCATGGCTACACCTTC.

In regard to this clonotype: A junction end diverges from the germline sequence, so it may reflect a read error. The J gene is TRBJ2-3, the V gene TRBV11-2; the D gene is possibly TRBD2 (5 bases). Germline CDR1 is SGHAT and CDR2 is FQNNGV. The CDR3 runs 12 residues. CDR3 region: CVSSSGTDTQYF. The CDR3 DNA is TGTGTCAGCAGTTCGGGAACAGATACGCAGTATTTT.

On this clonotype: A junction boundary mismatches the germline segment, possibly from a read error. The chain links TRBV28 to TRBJ2-7; 15 bases match TRBD2. The CDR3 runs 19 residues. CDR1 is MDHEN, CDR2 SYDVKM, per germline. CDR3 in amino acids: CASSFFGLAGGRISYELYF. The DNA for the CDR3 is TGTGCTAGCAGTTTTTTCGGACTAGCGGGAGGGCGAATCTCCTACGAGCTGTACTTC.